The 10 T cell receptor beta chains given below trace back to one sample, sequenced in a study of blood T cell repertoires in COVID-19. Sequenced by immunoSEQ multiplex PCR; TCRdb stores in-frame clones only, minus some. The table shows around 190,000 clones, with nearly 90% occurring only once. Input material: peripheral blood. These receptors came from a man aged 18 to 29 who had recovered from COVID-19.

This chain joins TRBV6-5 and TRBJ2-7; TRBD1 matches 7 bases. J lost 2 bases, V lost 2 bases, and 9 bases had no gene match. The CDR3 covers 16 residues. The V gene's germline CDR1 is MNHEY and CDR2 SVGAGI. The CDR3 loop is CASSYTTGNSPYEQYF. CDR3 DNA sequence: TGTGCCAGCAGTTACACGACAGGGAATTCCCCCTACGAGCAGTACTTC.

The V call is TRBV28, the J call TRBJ2-7; 10 nucleotides line up with TRBD2. The CDR3 has 14 residues. CDR1 is MDHEN, CDR2 SYDVKM, per germline. The V and J ends lost 7 bases and 4 bases, in that order; junction bases with no gene match: 7. The CDR3 bases are TGTGCCAGCACCGGGACTAGCGAGTTATACGAGCAGTACTTC. Translating gives CASTGTSELYEQYF.

The CDR3 DNA follows: TGTGCCAGCAGAGGCAGCGCCGGAAACACCATATATTTT. It translates to CASRGSAGNTIYF. The chain carries TRBV7-2 and TRBJ1-3; no clear D. The CDR3 has 13 amino acids. V lost 6 bases, J lost 4 bases, and 10 bases lay in between. Germline CDR1 reads SGHTA; CDR2 reads FQGNSA.

The chain is built from TRBV4-2 and TRBJ2-3, with TRBD2 matching over 10 bases. Germline V gene data show CDR1 as LGHNA and CDR2 as YNFKEQ. J was trimmed by 4 bases and V by 3 bases; bases with no gene match: 13. The CDR3 consists of 18 residues. CDR3 region: CASSQGLAGDVAADTQYF. As DNA, the CDR3 is TGTGCCAGCAGCCAGGGGCTAGCGGGAGATGTTGCTGCAGATACGCAGTATTTT.

The chain employs TRBV10-3 and TRBJ2-2, with D tentatively TRBD1 (5 bases). The V gene's germline CDR1 is ENHRY and CDR2 SYGVKD. The V end lost 6 bases, the J end lost 1 base, and 9 bases lay between the germline ends. This CDR3 has 14 residues. CDR3 sequence reads: CAISPDRNTGELFF. In DNA form, the CDR3 reads TGTGCCATCAGCCCTGACAGGAACACCGGGGAGCTGTTTTTT.

This chain uses TRBV6-5 with TRBJ1-1; D not resolved. Trimming cost V 4 bases and J 1 base, with 10 bases left between them. The germline CDR1 and CDR2 sequences are MNHEY and SVGAGI. This CDR3 has 14 residues. The CDR3 nucleotides are TGTGCCAGCAGTTTGAGCCGTCAGAACACTGAAGCTTTCTTT. Protein product: CASSLSRQNTEAFF.

This clone was observed a single time. V is TRBV6-5 and J is TRBJ1-1; 8 nucleotides line up with TRBD1. The junction had 5 bases not matched to a gene; V was cut back by 7 bases and J by 1 base. The V gene's germline CDR1 is MNHEY and CDR2 SVGAGI. The CDR3 totals 14 residues. The CDR3 is CASKQTGGNTEAFF. The CDR3 DNA reads as TGTGCCAGCAAGCAAACAGGGGGGAACACTGAAGCTTTCTTT.

The rearrangement joins TRBV12-3 or TRBV12-4 to TRBJ2-3; D not certain. The CDR3 spans 13 residues. Between the trimmed V and J ends, which lost 5 bases and 3 bases, there was a span of 9 bases. The CDR3 DNA reads as TGTGCCAGCAGTCCAACTACAACAGATACGCAGTATTTT. Residues: CASSPTTTDTQYF.

The chain is built from TRBV2 and TRBJ2-7; TRBD1 is a possible D gene (5 bases). The CDR3 loop spans 13 amino acids. Between the trimmed V and J ends, which lost 5 bases and 5 bases, there was a span of 13 bases. The germline V gene has CDR1 SNHLY and CDR2 FYNNEI. The CDR3 sequence is CASSTRQSHEQYF. CDR3 nucleotide sequence: TGTGCCAGCAGTACCCGACAGTCCCACGAGCAGTACTTC.

The CDR3 coding sequence is TGTGCCAGCAGTTTAAGTCCCGGGGCCTACGAGCAGTACTTC. This translates into CASSLSPGAYEQYF. The rearrangement joins TRBV7-2 to TRBJ2-7, with a tentative D call TRBD2 (5 bases). Germline CDR1 SGHTA, CDR2 FQGNSA. This CDR3 comprises 14 residues. V lost 6 bases and J 2 bases, leaving 14 bases between the germline ends.